The T cell receptor (beta chain) described here comes from a study of cytomegalovirus exposure and HLA in healthy donors. Regarding the study as a whole: A previous analysis found most TCR beta V segments productive roughly 87% or roughly 30% of the time. It was assumed in the presence/absence analyses that sequencing depth was roughly uniform across donors. Of the V segments, some could not be distinguished, including TRBV6-2 and TRBV6-3, and were excluded.

Germline V gives CDR1 LNHDA, CDR2 SQIVND (reference sequence). The length of the CDR3 is 15 residues. J lost 2 bases, V lost 7 bases, and 8 bases had no gene match. This clone was found once. The antigen is not known. Both 60 Vbeta primers and 13 Jbeta primers went into the PCR. Assay: immunoSEQ multiplex PCR; the TCRdb copy retains only in-frame clones and omits some. The sample lists approximately 150,000 clones; around 67% were seen once. The source of this sequence is a young woman in good health and CMV-seropositive. The chain employs TRBV19 and TRBJ2-3; 8 nucleotides align to TRBD2. Sequenced input: PBMCs. The chain's CDR3 is CASTRTSSYTDTQYF. In DNA, the CDR3 is TGTGCCAGTACCCGGACTAGCAGCTACACAGATACGCAGTATTTT. Full variable domain (missing parts from reference TRBV19 and TRBJ2-3): DGGITQSPKYLFRKEGQNVTLSCEQNLNHDAMYWYRQDPGQGLRLIYYSQIVNDFQKGDIAEGYSVSREKKESFPLTVTSAQKNPTAFYLCASTRTSSYTDTQYFGPGTRLTVL.